The present entry profiles one TCR beta chain with its context. This clonotype was picked up many times. There is no known antigen for this receptor. Base qualities are not provided; no much larger clone lies one nucleotide away. The data stem from a study of T-cell reconstitution after alpha-beta-depleted transplantation in children (dated by TCRdb to about 2016). The study in broad terms: The study quantitatively tracked T-cell immune reconstitution after TCRalphabeta/CD19-depleted allogeneic hematopoietic cell transplantation in children using TCR repertoire profiling.

General findings and caveats noted by the study authors: About two months after transplant, the apparently early recovery of alphabetaT-cell counts reportedly depended on just several hundred clones that had expanded rapidly and came from non-depleted graft cells. Hyperexpanded clone frequencies declined over subsequent months; after one year, T-cell counts and TCRbeta diversity were mostly attributed to newly produced T cells. In some patients, the high TCRbeta diversity seen at day 60 was put down to recipient T cells and intrathymic progenitors that had survived conditioning.

The treatment or condition label on this specimen signifies: allogeneic hematopoietic cell transplantation with graft depleted of TCRalphabeta T cells and CD19 B cells. TCRalphabeta/CD19-depleted allogeneic hematopoietic cell grafts were given to the transplant recipients, all of whom were children. V was cut back by 6 bases and J by 4 bases, leaving a gap of 13 bases between them. Per the germline V gene, MNHNS is the CDR1 and SASEGT is the CDR2. Counted from cysteine to phenylalanine, this CDR3 has 14 amino acids. The retained sequence is limited to the CDR3, 42 bases, with the frame set at the first base. Library preparation was by PCR. Sequenced on an Illumina HiSeq 2500. TCR library preparation used molecular barcoding, with unique molecular identifiers applied to normalize quantification of the TCRbeta repertoire. The public reads were reanalyzed by TCRdb: fastp trimming at Q25, MiXCR alignment, in-frame beta chains only. Rows merge per CDR3 protein into single entries with the most common DNA and genes. The sample table lists 600,000 to 700,000 distinct CDR3 sequences, around 14% of them with a count of one. 0.79% of the sample goes to the ten largest clones.

The receptor was derived from a girl between 2 and 10 years old with congenital amegakaryocytic thrombocytopenia, due to receive a stem cell transplant. The sequencing here drew on PBMCs, taken before TCRalphabeta/CD19-depleted stem cell transplant. The chain links TRBV6-1 with TRBJ2-4; the D region possibly corresponds to TRBD2 (5 bases align). The nucleotide sequence is TGTGCCAGCAGGGAGGTCGGGGAAAAAAACATTCAGTACTTC. This gives the protein CASREVGEKNIQYF.